This TCR beta chain derives from a study of T cell changes during pregnancy in multiple sclerosis. Sequenced by immunoSEQ multiplex PCR; TCRdb stores in-frame clones only, minus some. Among 90,000 to 100,000 clones listed, about 91% were seen once. The CDR3 has 15 amino acids. Trimming cost V 3 bases and J 6 bases; bases outside gene matches: 8. CDR1 is SNHLY and CDR2 is FYNNEI in the germline V gene. Sequencing used peripheral blood, obtained after pregnancy. V gene TRBV2 combines with J gene TRBJ2-4; 7 positions match TRBD2. This TCR derives from a female donor in good health, enrolled as a control in a pregnancy study. CDR3 sequence: CASSEGRETPNIQYF. The CDR3 DNA follows: TGTGCCAGCAGTGAGGGGCGGGAGACCCCAAACATTCAGTACTTC.